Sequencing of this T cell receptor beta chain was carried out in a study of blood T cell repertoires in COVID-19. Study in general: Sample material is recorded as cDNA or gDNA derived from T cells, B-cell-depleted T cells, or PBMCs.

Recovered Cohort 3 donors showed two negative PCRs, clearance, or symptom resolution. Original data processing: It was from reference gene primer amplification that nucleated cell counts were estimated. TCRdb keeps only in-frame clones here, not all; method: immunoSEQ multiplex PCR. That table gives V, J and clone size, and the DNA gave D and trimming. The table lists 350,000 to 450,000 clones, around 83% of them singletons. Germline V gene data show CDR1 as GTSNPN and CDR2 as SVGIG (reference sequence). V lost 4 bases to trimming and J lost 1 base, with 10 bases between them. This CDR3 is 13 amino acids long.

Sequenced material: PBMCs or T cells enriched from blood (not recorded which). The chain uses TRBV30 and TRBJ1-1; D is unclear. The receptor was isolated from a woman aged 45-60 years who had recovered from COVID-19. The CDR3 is CAWMTTGNTEAFF. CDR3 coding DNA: TGTGCCTGGATGACTACGGGGAACACTGAAGCTTTCTTT. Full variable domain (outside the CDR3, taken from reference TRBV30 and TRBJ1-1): SQTIHQWPATLVQPVGSPLSLECTVEGTSNPNLYWYRQAAGRGLQLLFYSVGIGQISSEVPQNLSASRPQDRQFILSSKKLLLSDSGFYLCAWMTTGNTEAFFGQGTRLTVV.